This is a list of T cell receptor gamma chains from one sample in a study of Vδ1+ human thymocytes. TCRdb re-called clones from the multiplex PCR reads using CATT. The top ten hold 1.5% to 2% of the sample, which has more than 25,000 gamma-chain clones, about a fifth seen once. Sequencing was carried out using Vdelta1+ gamma-delta thymocytes from the thymus. Receptors were obtained from a boy in the first two years of life who had congenital heart surgery. CDR3s include the opening cysteine and the closing phenylalanine or tryptophan. Clone size is not always given. Where it is, it says once, few, many or a class for expanded clones.

v_gene	abundance	j_gene	CDR3aa	CDR3nt
TRGV2	few	TRGJ1/TRGJ2	CATWDGLNYYKKLF	TGTGCCACCTGGGACGGGCTAAATTATTATAAGAAACTCTTT
TRGV9	NA	TRGJP	CALWEGGKLGKKIKVF	TGTGCCTTGTGGGAGGGGGGTAAGTTGGGCAAAAAAATCAAGGTATTT
TRGV9	NA	TRGJ1/TRGJ2	CALWEGAYYKKLF	TGTGCCTTGTGGGAGGGGGCTTATTATAAGAAACTCTTT
TRGV3	medium-sized	TRGJ1/TRGJ2	CATWDRHKKLF	TGTGCCACCTGGGACAGGCACAAGAAACTCTTT
TRGV4	NA	TRGJ1/TRGJ2	CATWDGQGYKKLF	TGTGCCACCTGGGATGGGCAAGGTTATAAGAAACTCTTT
TRGV4	few	TRGJ1/TRGJ2	CATWDAGKLF	TGTGCCACCTGGGACGCGGGGAAACTCTTT
TRGV9	few	TRGJ1/TRGJ2	CALWEGQYKKLF	TGTGCCTTGTGGGAGGGCCAATATAAGAAACTCTTT
TRGV4	NA	TRGJ1/TRGJ2	CATWDGPRRWLF	TGTGCCACCTGGGATGGGCCGAGGAGGTGGCTCTTT
TRGV5	NA	TRGJ1/TRGJ2	CATWDSAREKLF	TGTGCCACCTGGGACTCCGCACGGGAGAAACTCTTT
TRGV5	few	TRGJP1	CATWDRPKSGWFKIF	TGTGCCACCTGGGACAGGCCGAAGTCGGGTTGGTTCAAGATATTT
TRGV9	NA	TRGJ1/TRGJ2	CALWEVHNYKKLF	TGTGCCTTGTGGGAGGTACACAATTATAAGAAACTCTTT
TRGV8	NA	TRGJP	CATWEPQELGKKIKVF	TGTGCCACCTGGGAACCACAAGAGTTGGGCAAAAAAATCAAGGTATTT
TRGV3	NA	TRGJ1/TRGJ2	CATWDRRHNYYKKLF	TGTGCCACCTGGGACAGGCGGCATAATTATTATAAGAAACTCTTT
TRGV3	NA	TRGJ1/TRGJ2	CATWDLGYKKLF	TGTGCCACCTGGGACCTCGGTTATAAGAAACTCTTT
TRGV3	NA	TRGJ1/TRGJ2	CATPNYYKKLF	TGTGCCACCCCCAATTATTATAAGAAACTCTTT
TRGV5	medium-sized	TRGJP2	CATWSSDWIKTF	TGTGCCACCTGGAGTAGTGATTGGATCAAGACGTTT
TRGV9	few	TRGJ1/TRGJ2	CALWEYEGYKKLF	TGTGCCTTGTGGGAGTATGAAGGTTATAAGAAACTCTTT
TRGV9	few	TRGJ1/TRGJ2	CALWEVYCGGKLF	TGTGCCTTGTGGGAGGTGTATTGTGGCGGGAAACTCTTT
TRGV9	NA	TRGJP1	CALWESDTTGWFKIF	TGTGCCTTGTGGGAGTCGGATACCACTGGTTGGTTCAAGATATTT
TRGV3	few	TRGJ1/TRGJ2	CATWVENYYKKLF	TGTGCCACCTGGGTCGAGAATTATTATAAGAAACTCTTT
TRGV9	NA	TRGJ1/TRGJ2	CALWEVVNYKKLF	TGTGCCTTGTGGGAGGTTGTTAATTATAAGAAACTCTTT
TRGV4	few	TRGJ1/TRGJ2	CATWDGKLF	TGTGCCACCTGGGATGGTAAACTCTTT
TRGV3	few	TRGJ1/TRGJ2	CATWDSPLNYKKLF	TGTGCCACCTGGGACAGCCCCTTGAATTATAAGAAACTCTTT
TRGV5	NA	TRGJ1/TRGJ2	CATWDGCRPYYKKLF	TGTGCCACCTGGGACGGGTGTAGACCTTATTATAAGAAACTCTTT
TRGV2	NA	TRGJ1/TRGJ2	CATWDGPFRIQKLF	TGTGCCACCTGGGACGGGCCTTTTCGTATACAGAAACTCTTT
TRGV5	few	TRGJ1/TRGJ2	CATWDRLHNKKLF	TGTGCCACCTGGGACAGGCTGCATAATAAGAAACTCTTT
TRGV4	few	TRGJ1/TRGJ2	CATWDLIPGYKKLF	TGTGCCACCTGGGATTTGATTCCTGGATATAAGAAACTCTTT
TRGV2	few	TRGJ1/TRGJ2	CATWDGPQRYKKLF	TGTGCCACCTGGGACGGCCCTCAAAGGTATAAGAAACTCTTT
TRGV2	few	TRGJ1/TRGJ2	CATWEGGYYKKLF	TGTGCCACCTGGGAAGGTGGTTATTATAAGAAACTCTTT
TRGV3	few	TRGJP1	CATWDRPYTTGWFKIF	TGTGCCACCTGGGACAGGCCCTATACCACTGGTTGGTTCAAGATATTT
TRGV3	few	TRGJ1/TRGJ2	CATWDRQGLYYKKLF	TGTGCCACCTGGGACAGGCAGGGGCTTTATTATAAGAAACTCTTT
TRGV2	few	TRGJ1/TRGJ2	CATWDVVYKKLF	TGTGCCACCTGGGACGTAGTATATAAGAAACTCTTT
TRGV3	few	TRGJ1/TRGJ2	CATWGTYYKKLF	TGTGCCACCTGGGGGACTTATTATAAGAAACTCTTT
TRGV9	NA	TRGJ1/TRGJ2	CALWEIEKLF	TGTGCCCTGTGGGAGATTGAGAAACTCTTT
TRGV2	few	TRGJ1/TRGJ2	CATWDGRILWKLF	TGTGCCACCTGGGACGGCAGGATTCTTTGGAAACTCTTT
TRGV8	few	TRGJ1/TRGJ2	CATWDLFRNYYKKLF	TGTGCCACCTGGGATTTATTCAGAAATTATTATAAGAAACTCTTT
TRGV8	few	TRGJP1	CATWAYTTGWFKIF	TGTGCCACCTGGGCATATACCACTGGTTGGTTCAAGATATTT